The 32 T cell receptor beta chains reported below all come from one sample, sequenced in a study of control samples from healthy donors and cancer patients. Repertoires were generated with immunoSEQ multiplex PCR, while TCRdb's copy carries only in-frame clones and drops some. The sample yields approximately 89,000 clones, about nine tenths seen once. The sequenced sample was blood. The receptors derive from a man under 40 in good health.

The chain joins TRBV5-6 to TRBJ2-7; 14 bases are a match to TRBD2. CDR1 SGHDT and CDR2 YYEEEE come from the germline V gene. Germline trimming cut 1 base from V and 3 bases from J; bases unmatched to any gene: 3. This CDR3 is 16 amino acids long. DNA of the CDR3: TGTGCCAGCAGCTTGTTTGGACTAGCGGGGGGCTACGAGCAGTACTTC. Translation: CASSLFGLAGGYEQYF. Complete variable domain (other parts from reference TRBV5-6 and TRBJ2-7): DAGVTQSPTHLIKTRGQQVTLRCSPKSGHDTVSWYQQALGQGPQFIFQYYEEEERQRGNFPDRFSGHQFPNYSSELNVNALLLGDSALYLCASSLFGLAGGYEQYFGPGTRLTVT.

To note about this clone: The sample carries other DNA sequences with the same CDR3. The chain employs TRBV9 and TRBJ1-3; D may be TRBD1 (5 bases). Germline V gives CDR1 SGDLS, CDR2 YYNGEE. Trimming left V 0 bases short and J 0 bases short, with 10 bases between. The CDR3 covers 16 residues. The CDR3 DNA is TGTGCCAGCAGCGTAGAGGGGCCGCTCTCTGGAAACACCATATATTTT. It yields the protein CASSVEGPLSGNTIYF.

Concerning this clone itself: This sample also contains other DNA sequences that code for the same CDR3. CDR3 sequence: CASSQGAGVRDTQYF. CDR3 DNA sequence: TGCGCCAGCAGCCAAGGGGCCGGGGTCAGAGATACGCAGTATTTT. V is TRBV4-1 and J is TRBJ2-3, with D possibly being TRBD2 (5 bases). The CDR3 runs 15 residues. The V gene's germline CDR1 is MGHRA and CDR2 YSYEKL. Between the trimmed V and J ends, which lost 1 base and 5 bases, there was a span of 13 bases.

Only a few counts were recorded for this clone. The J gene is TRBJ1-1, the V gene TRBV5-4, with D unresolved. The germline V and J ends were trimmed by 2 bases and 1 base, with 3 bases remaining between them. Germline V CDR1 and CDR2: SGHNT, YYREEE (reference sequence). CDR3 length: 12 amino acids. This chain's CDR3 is CASSFGNTEAFF. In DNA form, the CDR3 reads TGTGCCAGCAGCTTCGGGAACACTGAAGCTTTCTTT.

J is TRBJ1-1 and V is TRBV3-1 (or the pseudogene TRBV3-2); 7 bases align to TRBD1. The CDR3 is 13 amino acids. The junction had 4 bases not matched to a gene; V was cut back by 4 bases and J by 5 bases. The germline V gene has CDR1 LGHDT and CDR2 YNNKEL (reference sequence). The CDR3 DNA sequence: TGTGCCAGCAGCCTCCAGGGACAGACTGAAGCTTTCTTT. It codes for CASSLQGQTEAFF.

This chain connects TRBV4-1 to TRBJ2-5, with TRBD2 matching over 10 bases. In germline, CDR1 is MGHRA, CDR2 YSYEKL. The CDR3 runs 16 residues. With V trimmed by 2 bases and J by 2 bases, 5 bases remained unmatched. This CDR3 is CASSQLLAGLQETQYF. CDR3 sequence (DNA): TGCGCCAGCAGCCAACTACTAGCGGGGTTACAAGAGACCCAGTACTTC.

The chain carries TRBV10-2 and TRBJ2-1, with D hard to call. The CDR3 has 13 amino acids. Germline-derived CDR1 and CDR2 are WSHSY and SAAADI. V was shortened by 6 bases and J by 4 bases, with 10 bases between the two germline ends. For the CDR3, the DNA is TGCGCCAGCAGCCTTGACATATACAATGAGCAGTTCTTC. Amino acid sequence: CASSLDIYNEQFF.

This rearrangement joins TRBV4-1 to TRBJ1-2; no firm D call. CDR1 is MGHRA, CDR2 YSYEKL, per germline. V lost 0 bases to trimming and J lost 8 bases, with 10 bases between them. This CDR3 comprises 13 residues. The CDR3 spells CASSQDSLGGYTF. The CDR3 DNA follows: TGCGCCAGCAGCCAAGATTCACTAGGCGGCTACACCTTC.

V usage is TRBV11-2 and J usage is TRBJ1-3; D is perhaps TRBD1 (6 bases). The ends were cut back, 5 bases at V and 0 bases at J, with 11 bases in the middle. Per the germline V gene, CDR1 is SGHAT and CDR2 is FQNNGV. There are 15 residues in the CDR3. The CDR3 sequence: CASSTRTDSGNTIYF. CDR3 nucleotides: TGTGCCAGCAGCACACGGACAGACTCTGGAAACACCATATATTTT.

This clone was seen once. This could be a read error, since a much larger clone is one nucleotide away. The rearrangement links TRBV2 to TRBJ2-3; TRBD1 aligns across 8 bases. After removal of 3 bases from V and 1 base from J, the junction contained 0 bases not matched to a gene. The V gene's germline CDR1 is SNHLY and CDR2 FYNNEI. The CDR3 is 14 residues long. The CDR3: CASSETGGTDTQYF. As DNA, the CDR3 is TGTGCCAGCAGTGAGACAGGGGGCACAGATACGCAGTATTTT.

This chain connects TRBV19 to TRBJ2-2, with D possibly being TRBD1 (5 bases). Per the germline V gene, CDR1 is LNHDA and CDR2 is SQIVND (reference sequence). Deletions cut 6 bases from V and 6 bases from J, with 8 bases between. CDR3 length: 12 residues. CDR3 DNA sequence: TGTGCCAGTAGCAAAGGGGCCGGGGAGCTGTTTTTT. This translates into CASSKGAGELFF. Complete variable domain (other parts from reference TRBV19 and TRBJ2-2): DGGITQSPKYLFRKEGQNVTLSCEQNLNHDAMYWYRQDPGQGLRLIYYSQIVNDFQKGDIAEGYSVSREKKESFPLTVTSAQKNPTAFYLCASSKGAGELFFGEGSRLTVL.

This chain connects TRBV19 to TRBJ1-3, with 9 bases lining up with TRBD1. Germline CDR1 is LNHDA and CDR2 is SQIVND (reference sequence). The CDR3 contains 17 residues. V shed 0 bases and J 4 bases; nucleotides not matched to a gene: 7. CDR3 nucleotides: TGTGCCAGTAGTATAGATCCCGGACAGGGGAGCGGAAACACCATATATTTT. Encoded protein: CASSIDPGQGSGNTIYF.

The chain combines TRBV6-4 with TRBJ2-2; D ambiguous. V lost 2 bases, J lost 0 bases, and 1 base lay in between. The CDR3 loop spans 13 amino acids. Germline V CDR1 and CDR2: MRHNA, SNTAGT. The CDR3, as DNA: TGTGCCAGCAGTGACGCGAACACCGGGGAGCTGTTTTTT. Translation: CASSDANTGELFF.

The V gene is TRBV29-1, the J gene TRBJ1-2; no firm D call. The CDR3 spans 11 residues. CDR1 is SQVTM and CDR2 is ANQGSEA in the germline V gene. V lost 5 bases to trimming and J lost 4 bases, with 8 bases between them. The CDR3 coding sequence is TGCAGCGTTCAACTTTCCTATGGCTACACCTTC. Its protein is CSVQLSYGYTF. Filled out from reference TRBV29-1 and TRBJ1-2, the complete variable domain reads SAVISQKPSRDICQRGTSLTIQCQVDSQVTMMFWYRQQPGQSLTLIATANQGSEATYESGFVIDKFPISRPNLTFSTLTVSNMSPEDSSIYLCSVQLSYGYTFGSGTRLTVV.

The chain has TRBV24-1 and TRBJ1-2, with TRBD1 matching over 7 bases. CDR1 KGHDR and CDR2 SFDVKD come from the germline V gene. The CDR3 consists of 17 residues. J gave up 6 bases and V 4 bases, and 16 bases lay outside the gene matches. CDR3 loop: CATSDTGRQGGPDGYTF. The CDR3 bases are TGTGCCACCAGTGACACCGGCCGACAGGGAGGACCGGATGGCTACACCTTC.

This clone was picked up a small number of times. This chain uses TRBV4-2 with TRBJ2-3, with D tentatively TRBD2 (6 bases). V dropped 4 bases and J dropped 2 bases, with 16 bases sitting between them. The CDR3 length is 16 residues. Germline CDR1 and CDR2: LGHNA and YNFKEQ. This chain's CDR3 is CASSPLIAGFTDTQYF. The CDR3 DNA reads TGTGCCAGCAGCCCCCTTATTGCGGGATTCACAGATACGCAGTATTTT.

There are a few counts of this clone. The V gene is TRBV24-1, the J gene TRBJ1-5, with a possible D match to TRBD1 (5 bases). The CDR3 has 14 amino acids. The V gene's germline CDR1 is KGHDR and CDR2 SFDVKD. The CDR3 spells CATGRGASNQPQHF. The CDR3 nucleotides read TGTGCGACGGGGAGGGGAGCGAGCAATCAGCCCCAGCATTTT.

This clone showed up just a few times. CDR3 residues: CASSFLSAGGREETQYF. In DNA, the CDR3 is TGTGCCAGCAGCTTCCTGTCGGCGGGGGGGCGGGAAGAGACCCAGTACTTC. This sequence joins TRBV7-2 and TRBJ2-5, with 9 bases that match TRBD2. The V segment lost 3 bases and the J segment 3 bases; nucleotides outside the gene matches: 11. The CDR3 spans 17 residues. Germline V gives CDR1 SGHTA, CDR2 FQGNSA.

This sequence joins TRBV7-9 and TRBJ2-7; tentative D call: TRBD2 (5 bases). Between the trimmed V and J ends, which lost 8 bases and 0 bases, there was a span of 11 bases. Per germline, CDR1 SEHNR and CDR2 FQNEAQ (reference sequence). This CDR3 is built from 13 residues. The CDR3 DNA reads TGTGCCAGCGGCAGCGGTCGCTCCTACGAGCAGTACTTC. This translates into CASGSGRSYEQYF.

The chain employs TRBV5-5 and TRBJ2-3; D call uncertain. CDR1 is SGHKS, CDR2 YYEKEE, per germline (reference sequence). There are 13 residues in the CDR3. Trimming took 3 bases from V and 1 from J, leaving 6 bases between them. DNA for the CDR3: TGTGCCAGCAGCTCCTCTCGCACAGATACGCAGTATTTT. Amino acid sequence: CASSSSRTDTQYF.

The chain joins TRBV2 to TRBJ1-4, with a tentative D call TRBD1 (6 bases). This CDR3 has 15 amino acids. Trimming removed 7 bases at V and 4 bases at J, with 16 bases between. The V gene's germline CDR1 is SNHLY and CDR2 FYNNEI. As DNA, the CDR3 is TGTGCCAGCACCCCCCAGGGGTCGGGTAATGAAAAACTGTTTTTT. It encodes CASTPQGSGNEKLFF.

This CDR3 reads CAWSEGNGETQYF. CDR3 coding DNA: TGTGCCTGGAGTGAGGGAAACGGGGAGACCCAGTACTTC. The chain couples TRBV30 to TRBJ2-5; D not resolved. The CDR3 has 13 amino acids. Germline loops: CDR1 GTSNPN, CDR2 SVGIG (reference sequence). V shed 1 base and J shed 5 bases, with 11 bases lying between them.

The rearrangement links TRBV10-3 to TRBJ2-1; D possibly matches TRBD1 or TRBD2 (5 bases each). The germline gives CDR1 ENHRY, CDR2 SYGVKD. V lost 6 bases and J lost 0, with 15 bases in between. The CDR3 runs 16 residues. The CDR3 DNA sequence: TGTGCCATCAGGCCGGGACCCTCGAGCTCCTACAATGAGCAGTTCTTC. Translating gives CAIRPGPSSSYNEQFF.

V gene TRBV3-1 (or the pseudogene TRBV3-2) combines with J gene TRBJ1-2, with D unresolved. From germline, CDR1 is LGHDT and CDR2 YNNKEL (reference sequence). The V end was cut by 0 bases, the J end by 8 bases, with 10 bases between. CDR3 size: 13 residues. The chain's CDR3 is CASSQDGSRGYTF. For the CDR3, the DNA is TGTGCCAGCAGCCAAGACGGCAGCCGCGGCTACACCTTC.

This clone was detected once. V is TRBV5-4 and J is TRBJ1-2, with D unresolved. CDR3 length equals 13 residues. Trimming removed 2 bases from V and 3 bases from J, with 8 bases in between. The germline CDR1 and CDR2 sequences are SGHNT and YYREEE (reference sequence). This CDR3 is CASSFEKHYGYTF. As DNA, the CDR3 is TGTGCCAGCAGCTTTGAGAAACACTATGGCTACACCTTC.

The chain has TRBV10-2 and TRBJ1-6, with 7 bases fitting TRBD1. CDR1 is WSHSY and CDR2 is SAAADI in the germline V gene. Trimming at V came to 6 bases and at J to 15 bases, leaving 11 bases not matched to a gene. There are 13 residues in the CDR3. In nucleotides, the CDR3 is TGCGCCAGCAGATCCGGGACAGTCTCTCTCCTCCACTTT. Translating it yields CASRSGTVSLLHF.

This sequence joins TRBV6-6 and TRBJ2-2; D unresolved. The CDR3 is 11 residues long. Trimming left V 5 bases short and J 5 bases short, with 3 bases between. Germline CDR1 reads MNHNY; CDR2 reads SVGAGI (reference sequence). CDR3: CASSGTGELFF. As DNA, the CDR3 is TGTGCCAGCAGTGGTACCGGGGAGCTGTTTTTT.

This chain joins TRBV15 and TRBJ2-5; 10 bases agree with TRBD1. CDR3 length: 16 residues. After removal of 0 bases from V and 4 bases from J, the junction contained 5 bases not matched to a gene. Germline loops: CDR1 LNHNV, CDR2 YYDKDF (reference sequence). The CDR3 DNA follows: TGTGCCACCAGCAGAGACGGACAGGGGGGCAGAGAGACCCAGTACTTC. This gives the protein CATSRDGQGGRETQYF.

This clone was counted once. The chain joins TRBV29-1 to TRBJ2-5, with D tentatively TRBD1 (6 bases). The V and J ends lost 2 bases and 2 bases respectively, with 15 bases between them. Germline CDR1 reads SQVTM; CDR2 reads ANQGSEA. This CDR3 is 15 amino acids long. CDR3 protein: CSVERTGRPQETQYF. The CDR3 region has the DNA TGCAGCGTTGAACGTACAGGGCGTCCGCAAGAGACCCAGTACTTC.

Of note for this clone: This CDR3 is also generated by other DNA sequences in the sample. The CDR3, as DNA: TGTGCCAGCAGTTTCAGCGGAAACACCATATATTTT. Its protein product is CASSFSGNTIYF. The rearrangement links TRBV2 to TRBJ1-3, with no clear D. Trimming stripped 5 bases from V and 4 bases from J, with 6 bases between. Germline values: CDR1 SNHLY, CDR2 FYNNEI. The CDR3 length is 12 residues.

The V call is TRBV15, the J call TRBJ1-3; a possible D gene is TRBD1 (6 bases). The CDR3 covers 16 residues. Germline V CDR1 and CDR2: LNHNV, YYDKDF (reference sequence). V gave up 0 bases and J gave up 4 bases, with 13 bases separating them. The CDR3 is CATSRESRGQGNTIYF. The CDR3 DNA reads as TGTGCCACCAGCAGAGAGTCACGGGGGCAAGGAAACACCATATATTTT.

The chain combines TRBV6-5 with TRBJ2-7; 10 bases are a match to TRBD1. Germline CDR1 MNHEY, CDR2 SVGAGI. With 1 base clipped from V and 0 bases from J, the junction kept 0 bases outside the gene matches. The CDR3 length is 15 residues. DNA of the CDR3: TGTGCCAGCAGTTACTGGGACAGGGGCTCCTACGAGCAGTACTTC. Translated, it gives CASSYWDRGSYEQYF.